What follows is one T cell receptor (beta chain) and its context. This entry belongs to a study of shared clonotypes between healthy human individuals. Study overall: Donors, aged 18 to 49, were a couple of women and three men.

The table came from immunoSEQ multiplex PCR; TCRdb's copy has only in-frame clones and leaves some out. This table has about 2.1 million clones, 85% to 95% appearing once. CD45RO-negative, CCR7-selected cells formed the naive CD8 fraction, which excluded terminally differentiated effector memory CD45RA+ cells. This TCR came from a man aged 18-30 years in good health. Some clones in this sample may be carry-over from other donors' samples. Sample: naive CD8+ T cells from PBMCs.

CDR3 sequence reads: CASSQVLKGLRTEAFF. The CDR3 DNA reads TGCGCCAGCAGCCAAGTCTTAAAGGGGCTGCGGACTGAAGCTTTCTTT. The chain carries TRBV4-1 and TRBJ1-1; perhaps TRBD1 as D (5 bases). The germline gives CDR1 MGHRA, CDR2 YSYEKL. V lost 1 base to trimming and J lost 5 bases, with 17 bases between them. This CDR3 spans 16 amino acids.